This T cell receptor beta chain came from a study of T cell responses to AZD1222 COVID-19 vaccine. Produced via immunoSEQ multiplex PCR; TCRdb's table is partial and in-frame only. In the table there are around 140,000 clones, approximately 90% of which are singletons. The germline CDR1 and CDR2 sequences are MDHEN and SYDVKM. The length of the CDR3 is 16 residues. The trim removed 4 bases at V and 5 bases at J, leaving 13 bases unmatched. The specimen comprised peripheral blood, sampled on day 0 of AZD1222 vaccination. The chain uses TRBV28 and TRBJ1-2; 7 bases align to TRBD1. This clonotype was sampled from an adult in good health. CDR3 residues: CASSSSRDSFRYGYTF. CDR3 nucleotides: TGTGCCAGCAGTTCCTCCCGGGACAGCTTTCGGTATGGCTACACCTTC.